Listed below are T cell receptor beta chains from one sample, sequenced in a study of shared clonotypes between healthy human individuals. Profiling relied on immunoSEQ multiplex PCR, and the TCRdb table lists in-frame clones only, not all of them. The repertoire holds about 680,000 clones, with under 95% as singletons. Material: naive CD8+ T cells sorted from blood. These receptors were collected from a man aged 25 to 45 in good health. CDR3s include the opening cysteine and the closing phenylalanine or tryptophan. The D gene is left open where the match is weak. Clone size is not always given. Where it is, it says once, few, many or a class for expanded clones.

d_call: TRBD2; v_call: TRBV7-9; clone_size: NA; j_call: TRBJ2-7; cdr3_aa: CASSLVRPGGHEQYF; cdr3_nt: TGTGCCAGCAGCTTAGTGCGGCCGGGAGGACACGAGCAGTACTTC
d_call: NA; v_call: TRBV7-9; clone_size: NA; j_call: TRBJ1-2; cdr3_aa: CASSLGVVGSNYGYTF; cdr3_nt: TGTGCCAGCAGCTTAGGTGTGGTCGGCTCCAACTATGGCTACACCTTC
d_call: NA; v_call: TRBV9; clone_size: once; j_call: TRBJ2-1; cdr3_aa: CASSAVHPRFPYNEQFF; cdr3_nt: TGTGCCAGCAGCGCAGTCCACCCCAGGTTTCCCTACAATGAGCAGTTCTTC
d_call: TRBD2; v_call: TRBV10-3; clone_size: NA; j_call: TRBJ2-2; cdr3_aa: CAISSMSSGASSGELFF; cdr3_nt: TGTGCCATCAGTTCTATGTCTAGCGGGGCAAGTTCCGGGGAGCTGTTTTTT
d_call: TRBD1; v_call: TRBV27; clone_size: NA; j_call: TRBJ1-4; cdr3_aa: CASSVDRGNEKLFF; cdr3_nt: TGTGCCAGCAGTGTAGACAGGGGGAATGAAAAACTGTTTTTT
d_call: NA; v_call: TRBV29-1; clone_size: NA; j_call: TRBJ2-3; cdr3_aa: CSANLSGGPDPDTQYF; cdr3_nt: TGCAGCGCCAACTTGAGTGGGGGCCCAGACCCAGATACGCAGTATTTT
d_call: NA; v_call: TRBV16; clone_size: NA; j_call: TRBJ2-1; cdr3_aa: CASRGENGQFF; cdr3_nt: TGTGCCAGCAGAGGAGAGAACGGGCAGTTCTTC
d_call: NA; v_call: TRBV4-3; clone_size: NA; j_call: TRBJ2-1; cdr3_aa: CASSQDSWTREGNEQFF; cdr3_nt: TGCGCCAGCAGCCAAGACTCGTGGACGCGGGAAGGGAATGAGCAGTTCTTC
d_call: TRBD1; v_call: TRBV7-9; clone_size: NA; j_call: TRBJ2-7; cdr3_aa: CASSEGQVPYEQYF; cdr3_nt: TGTGCCAGCAGCGAAGGACAGGTACCCTACGAGCAGTACTTC
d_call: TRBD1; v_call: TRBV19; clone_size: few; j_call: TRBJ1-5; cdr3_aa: CATQTGGVYSNQPQHF; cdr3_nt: TGTGCCACCCAGACAGGGGGCGTTTATAGCAATCAGCCCCAGCATTTT
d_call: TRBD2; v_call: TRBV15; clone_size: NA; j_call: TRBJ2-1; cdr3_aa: CATSVPGGINNEQFF; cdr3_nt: TGTGCCACCAGCGTGCCGGGAGGGATAAACAATGAGCAGTTCTTC
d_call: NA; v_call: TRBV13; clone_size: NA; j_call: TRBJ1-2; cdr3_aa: CASSQNNYGYTF; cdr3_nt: TGTGCCAGCAGTCAAAATAACTATGGCTACACCTTC
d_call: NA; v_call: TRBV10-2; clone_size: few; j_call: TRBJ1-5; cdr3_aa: CASSDGNHQPQHF; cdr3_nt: TGCGCCAGCAGTGACGGCAACCATCAGCCCCAGCATTTT
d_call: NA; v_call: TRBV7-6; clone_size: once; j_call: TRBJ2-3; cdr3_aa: CASSGSLDTQYF; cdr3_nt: TGTGCCAGCAGCGGGAGTTTGGATACGCAGTATTTT
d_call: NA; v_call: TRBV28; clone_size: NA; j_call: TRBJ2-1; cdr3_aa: CASSPPPGNEQFF; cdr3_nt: TGTGCCAGCAGTCCCCCCCCCGGGAATGAGCAGTTCTTC
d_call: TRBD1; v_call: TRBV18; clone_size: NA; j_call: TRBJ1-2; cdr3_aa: CASSQDRDGGYTF; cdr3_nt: TGTGCCAGCTCCCAAGACAGGGATGGTGGCTACACCTTC
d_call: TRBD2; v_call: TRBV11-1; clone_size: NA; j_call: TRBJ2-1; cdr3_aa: CASSLGVPGLADNEQFF; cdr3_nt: TGTGCCAGCAGCTTAGGTGTGCCGGGACTAGCCGACAATGAGCAGTTCTTC
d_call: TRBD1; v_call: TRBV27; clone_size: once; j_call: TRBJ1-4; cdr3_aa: CASRVEGAGATNEKLFF; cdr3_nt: TGTGCCAGCAGGGTCGAGGGGGCAGGGGCAACTAATGAAAAACTGTTTTTT
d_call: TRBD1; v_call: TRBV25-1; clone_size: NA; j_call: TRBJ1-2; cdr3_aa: CASTRGGLDGYTF; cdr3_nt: TGTGCCAGCACCAGGGGGGGGCTGGATGGCTACACCTTC
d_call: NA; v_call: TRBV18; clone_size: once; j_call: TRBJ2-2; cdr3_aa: CASSPAGTPNTGELFF; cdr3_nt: TGTGCCAGCTCACCCGCCGGGACACCGAACACCGGGGAGCTGTTTTTT
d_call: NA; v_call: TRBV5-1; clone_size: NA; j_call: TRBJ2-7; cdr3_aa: CASSLVLTSSYEQYF; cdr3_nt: TGCGCCAGCAGCTTGGTCCTGACGAGCTCCTACGAGCAGTACTTC
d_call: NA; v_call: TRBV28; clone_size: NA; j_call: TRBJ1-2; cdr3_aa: CASSLSLNYGYTF; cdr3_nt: TGTGCCAGCAGTTTATCACTGAACTATGGCTACACCTTC
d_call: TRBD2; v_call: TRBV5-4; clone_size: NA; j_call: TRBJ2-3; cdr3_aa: CASSLAGLAGNTDTQYF; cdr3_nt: TGTGCCAGCAGCTTGGCGGGACTAGCGGGAAACACAGATACGCAGTATTTT